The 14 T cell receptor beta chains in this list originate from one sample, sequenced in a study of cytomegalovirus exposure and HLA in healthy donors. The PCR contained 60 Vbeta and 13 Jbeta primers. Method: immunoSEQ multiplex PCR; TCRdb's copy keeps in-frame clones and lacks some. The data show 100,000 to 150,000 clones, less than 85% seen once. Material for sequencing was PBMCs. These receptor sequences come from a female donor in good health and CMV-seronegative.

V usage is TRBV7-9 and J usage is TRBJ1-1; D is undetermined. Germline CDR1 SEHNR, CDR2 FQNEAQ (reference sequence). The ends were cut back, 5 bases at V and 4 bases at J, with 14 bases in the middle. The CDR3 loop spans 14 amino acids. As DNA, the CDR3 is TGTGCCAGCAGCGCCCCCCCGGTTGGCACTGAAGCTTTCTTT. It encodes CASSAPPVGTEAFF.

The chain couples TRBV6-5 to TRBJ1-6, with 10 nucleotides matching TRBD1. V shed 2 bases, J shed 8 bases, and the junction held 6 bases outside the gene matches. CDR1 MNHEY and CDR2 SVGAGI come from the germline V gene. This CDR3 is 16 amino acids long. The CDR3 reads CASSYPRDRGYSPLHF. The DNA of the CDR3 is TGTGCCAGCAGTTACCCTAGGGACAGGGGCTATTCACCCCTCCACTTT.

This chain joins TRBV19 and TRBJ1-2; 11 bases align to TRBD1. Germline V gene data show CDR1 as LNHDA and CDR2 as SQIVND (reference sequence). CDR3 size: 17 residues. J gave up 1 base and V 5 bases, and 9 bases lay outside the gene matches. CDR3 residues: CASSPRTGGAVNYGYTF. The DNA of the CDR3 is TGTGCCAGTAGTCCCCGGACAGGGGGCGCAGTTAACTATGGCTACACCTTC.

The CDR3 DNA reads as TGTGCCTGGAGTGTACTAGGGTCCTACGAGCAGTACTTC. This translates into CAWSVLGSYEQYF. The gene calls are TRBV30 and TRBJ2-5; a weak D match, TRBD2 (5 bases). The end of the DNA is better explained by TRBJ2-7, so the J call may be wrong. This CDR3 has 13 amino acids. Germline loops: CDR1 GTSNPN, CDR2 SVGIG (reference sequence).

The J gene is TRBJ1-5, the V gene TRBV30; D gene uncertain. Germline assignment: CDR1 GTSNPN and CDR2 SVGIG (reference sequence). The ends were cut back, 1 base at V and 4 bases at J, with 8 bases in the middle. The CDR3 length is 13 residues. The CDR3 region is CAWSEQFNQPQHF. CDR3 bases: TGTGCCTGGAGTGAACAGTTTAATCAGCCCCAGCATTTT. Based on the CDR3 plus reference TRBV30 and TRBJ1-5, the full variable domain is SQTIHQWPATLVQPVGSPLSLECTVEGTSNPNLYWYRQAAGRGLQLLFYSVGIGQISSEVPQNLSASRPQDRQFILSSKKLLLSDSGFYLCAWSEQFNQPQHFGDGTRLSIL.

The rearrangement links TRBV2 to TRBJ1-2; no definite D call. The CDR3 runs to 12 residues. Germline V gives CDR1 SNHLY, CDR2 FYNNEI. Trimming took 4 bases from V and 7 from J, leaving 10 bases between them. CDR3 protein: CASSVAGAGYTF. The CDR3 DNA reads TGTGCCAGCAGTGTGGCGGGTGCTGGCTACACCTTC.

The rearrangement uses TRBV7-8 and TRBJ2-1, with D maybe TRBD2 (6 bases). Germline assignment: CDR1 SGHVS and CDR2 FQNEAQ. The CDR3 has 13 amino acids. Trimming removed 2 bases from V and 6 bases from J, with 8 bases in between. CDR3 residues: CASSLKLANEQFF. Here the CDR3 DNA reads TGTGCCAGCAGCTTAAAACTAGCCAATGAGCAGTTCTTC.

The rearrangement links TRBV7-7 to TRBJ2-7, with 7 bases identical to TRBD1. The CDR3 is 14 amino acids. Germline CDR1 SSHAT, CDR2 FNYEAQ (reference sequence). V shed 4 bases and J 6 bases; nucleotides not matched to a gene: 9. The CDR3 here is CASSSTLQGSEQYF. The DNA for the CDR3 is TGTGCCAGCAGCTCCACCCTACAGGGGAGCGAGCAGTACTTC. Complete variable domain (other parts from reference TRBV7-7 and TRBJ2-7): GAGVSQSPRYKVTKRGQDVTLRCDPISSHATLYWYQQALGQGPEFLTYFNYEAQPDKSGLPSDRFSAERPEGSISTLTIQRTEQRDSAMYRCASSSTLQGSEQYFGPGTRLTVT.

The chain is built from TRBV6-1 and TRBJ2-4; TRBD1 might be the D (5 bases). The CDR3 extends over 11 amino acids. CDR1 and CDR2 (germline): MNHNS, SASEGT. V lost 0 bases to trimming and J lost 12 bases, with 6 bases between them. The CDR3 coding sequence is TGTGCCAGCAGTGAAGCAGACAGTCAGTACTTC. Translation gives CASSEADSQYF.

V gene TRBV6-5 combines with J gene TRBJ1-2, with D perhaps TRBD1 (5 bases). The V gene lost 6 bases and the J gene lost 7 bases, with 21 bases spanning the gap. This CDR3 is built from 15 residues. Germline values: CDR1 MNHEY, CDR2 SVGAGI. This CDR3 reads CASRSPGQGTGGYTF. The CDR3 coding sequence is TGTGCCAGCAGATCGCCCGGGCAGGGAACCGGTGGCTACACCTTC.

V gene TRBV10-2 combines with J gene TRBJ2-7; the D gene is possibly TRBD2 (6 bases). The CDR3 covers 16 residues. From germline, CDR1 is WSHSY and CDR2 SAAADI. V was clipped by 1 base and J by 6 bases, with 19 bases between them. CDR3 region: CASSELRTGGVVEQYF. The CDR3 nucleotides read TGCGCCAGCAGTGAGTTACGTACAGGCGGGGTTGTCGAGCAGTACTTC.

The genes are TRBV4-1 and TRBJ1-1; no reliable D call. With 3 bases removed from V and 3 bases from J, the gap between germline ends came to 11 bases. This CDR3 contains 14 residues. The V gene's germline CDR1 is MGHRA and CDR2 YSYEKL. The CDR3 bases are TGCGCCAGCAGCCACTCACAGCCTTACACTGAAGCTTTCTTT. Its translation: CASSHSQPYTEAFF.

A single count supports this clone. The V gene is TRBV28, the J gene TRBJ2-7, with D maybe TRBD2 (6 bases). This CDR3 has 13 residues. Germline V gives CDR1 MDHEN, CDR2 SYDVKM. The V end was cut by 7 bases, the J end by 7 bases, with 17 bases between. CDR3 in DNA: TGTGCCAGCAAACGCGGGACCCCGGGGGAGCAGTACTTC. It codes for CASKRGTPGEQYF.

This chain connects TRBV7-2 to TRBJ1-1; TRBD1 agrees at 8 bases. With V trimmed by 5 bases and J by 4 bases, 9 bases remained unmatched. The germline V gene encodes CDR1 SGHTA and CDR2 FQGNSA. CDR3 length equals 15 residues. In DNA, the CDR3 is TGTGCCAGCAGCAGGGACAGGACGGAAAGCACTGAAGCTTTCTTT. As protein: CASSRDRTESTEAFF.